A single sample gave rise to the 2 T cell receptor beta chains below, sequenced in a study of beta chain features in type 1 diabetes. The investigators reverse transcribed all of the isolated RNA, so they sequenced expressed TCRB transcripts. Some clones are missing from TCRdb's copy, which holds only in-frame ones; the method was immunoSEQ multiplex PCR. The repertoire consists of under 500,000 clones, with 30% occurring once and the leading ten covering almost 0.065%. The material sequenced was naive CD4+ T cells from blood. The receptor set was obtained from a man between 18 and 29 years old in good health.

The chain has TRBV29-1 and TRBJ1-2; D is perhaps TRBD1 (6 bases). The CDR3 extends over 12 amino acids. Germline CDR1 SQVTM, CDR2 ANQGSEA. V gave up 5 bases and J gave up 8 bases, with 15 bases separating them. The CDR3 region is CSVNRQVLGYTF. The CDR3, as DNA: TGCAGCGTTAACAGACAGGTTTTAGGCTACACCTTC.

This clone was counted a few times. The chain employs TRBV6-6 and TRBJ2-7; 9 bases match TRBD2. This CDR3 region has 15 residues. The V gene's germline CDR1 is MNHNY and CDR2 SVGAGI (reference sequence). The J segment lost 6 bases and the V segment lost 3 bases, leaving 9 bases of the junction unmatched. The CDR3 is CASSYSSREGREQYF. The CDR3 DNA reads TGTGCCAGCAGTTATTCATCGCGGGAGGGCCGCGAGCAGTACTTC.